Here is one T cell receptor beta chain with its context. V lost 4 bases and J 8 bases, leaving 15 bases between the germline ends. The CDR3 consists of 14 residues. The germline gives CDR1 SGHNT, CDR2 YYREEE (reference sequence). This sample is drawn from a study of T cell changes during pregnancy in multiple sclerosis. Measured with immunoSEQ multiplex PCR; TCRdb has only the in-frame clones, and not every one. The top ten clones hold about 2.2% of a sample with about 70,000 clones, approximately 92% of them seen once. The J gene is TRBJ1-4, the V gene TRBV5-4; no clear D gene. This TCR was recovered from a female donor with multiple sclerosis, enrolled in a pregnancy study. The source was peripheral blood, collected before pregnancy. In nucleotides, the CDR3 is TGTGCCAGCAGCCAGACCCGGGGAGGAGAAAAACTGTTTTTT. Its translation is CASSQTRGGEKLFF.